A single sample is the source of the 19 T cell receptor beta chains below, sequenced in a study of blood T cell repertoires in COVID-19. Only in-frame clones appear in the TCRdb table, and some are missing; sequencing was by immunoSEQ multiplex PCR. The table has tens of thousands of clones, 90% seen once. The specimen was peripheral blood. These receptors all stem from a woman older than 75 with acute or convalescent COVID-19.

Here the CDR3 DNA reads TGTGCCAGCAGCTTGGCCACAGGGAATCGTGGCTACACCTTC. Translated, it gives CASSLATGNRGYTF. This chain uses TRBV5-4 with TRBJ1-2; tentatively, D is TRBD1 (6 bases). The germline V gene has CDR1 SGHNT and CDR2 YYREEE (reference sequence). The CDR3 is 14 residues long. The germline V and J ends were trimmed by 0 bases and 7 bases, with 13 bases remaining between them.

The rearrangement links TRBV30 to TRBJ1-3; 7 positions agree with TRBD1. The V gene's germline CDR1 is GTSNPN and CDR2 SVGIG (reference sequence). The CDR3 extends over 17 amino acids. V trimming: 3 bases; J trimming: 8 bases; junction bases outside the gene matches: 19. The CDR3 nucleotides are TGTGCCTGGAGGGGAGAGGGGGCCCTCGGGTTAGGGGACACCATATATTTT. Protein: CAWRGEGALGLGDTIYF.

Remarks on this clone: Other DNA sequences in the same sample also yield this CDR3. The rearrangement joins TRBV6-5 to TRBJ1-2; TRBD1 matches at 10 bases. CDR3 length: 16 amino acids. Germline CDR1 reads MNHEY; CDR2 reads SVGAGI. The trim removed 0 bases at V and 4 bases at J, leaving 5 bases unmatched. DNA for the CDR3: TGTGCCAGCAGTTACTCGAGGACAGGGGGAGGCTATGGCTACACCTTC. It specifies CASSYSRTGGGYGYTF.

The chain employs TRBV5-1 and TRBJ1-5, with TRBD1 matching 12 bases. Germline CDR1 reads SGHRS; CDR2 reads YFSETQ. This CDR3 is built from 16 residues. The junction had 8 bases not matched to a gene; V was cut back by 4 bases and J by 6 bases. CDR3: CASSESGQGAGQPQHF. Written as DNA, the CDR3 is TGCGCCAGCAGCGAATCGGGACAGGGGGCAGGTCAGCCCCAGCATTTT.

V is TRBV7-8 and J is TRBJ2-7, with D perhaps matching TRBD2 (6 bases). Germline V lookup: CDR1 SGHVS, CDR2 FQNEAQ. Trimming cost V 2 bases and J 7 bases, with 12 bases left between them. This CDR3 contains 13 residues. Here the CDR3 DNA reads TGTGCCAGCAGCTTAATTGACGGGGGAGAGCAGTACTTC. Amino acid sequence: CASSLIDGGEQYF. The full variable domain, in which reference TRBV7-8 and TRBJ2-7 provide the parts outside the CDR3, is GAGVSQSPRYKVAKRGQDVALRCDPISGHVSLFWYQQALGQGPEFLTYFQNEAQLDKSGLPSDRFFAERPEGSVSTLKIQRTQQEDSAVYLCASSLIDGGEQYFGPGTRLTVT.

The V call is TRBV18, the J call TRBJ2-5; tentative D call: TRBD1 (6 bases). CDR3 length: 13 residues. V was cut by 3 bases and J by 3 bases, with 8 bases left in between. Germline V lookup: CDR1 KGHSH, CDR2 LQKENI. The CDR3 reads CASSPPGEETQYF. Written as DNA, the CDR3 is TGTGCCAGCTCACCGCCAGGGGAAGAGACCCAGTACTTC.

The rearrangement joins TRBV4-1 to TRBJ1-2; 9 nucleotides agree with TRBD1. Trimming cost V 0 bases and J 4 bases; bases outside gene matches: 6. The CDR3 spans 16 residues. Germline V lookup: CDR1 MGHRA, CDR2 YSYEKL. This chain's CDR3 is CASSQEGQGVGYGYTF. The DNA for the CDR3 is TGCGCCAGCAGCCAAGAGGGACAGGGCGTCGGCTATGGCTACACCTTC.

The chain joins TRBV6-2 or TRBV6-3 to TRBJ2-7; 11 bases are shared with TRBD1. V shed 2 bases and J 3 bases; nucleotides not matched to a gene: 3. There are 15 residues in the CDR3. Germline lookup yields CDR1 MNHEY and CDR2 SVGEGT. The CDR3 region has the DNA TGTGCCAGCAGTTACGGGGGACAGGGGGTCTACGAGCAGTACTTC. Translated, it gives CASSYGGQGVYEQYF.

This chain connects TRBV6-5 to TRBJ1-1; a weak D match, TRBD1 (6 bases). Trimming took 7 bases from V and 8 from J, leaving 14 bases between them. The CDR3 is 12 residues long. The V gene's germline CDR1 is MNHEY and CDR2 SVGAGI. In DNA, the CDR3 is TGTGCCAGCATCAGAGGGGGGGGAGAAGCTTTCTTT. Amino acid sequence: CASIRGGGEAFF.

The chain combines TRBV3-1 (or the pseudogene TRBV3-2) with TRBJ2-1, with 9 bases fitting TRBD2. Germline lookup yields CDR1 LGHDT and CDR2 YNNKEL (reference sequence). The J segment lost 2 bases and the V segment lost 4 bases, leaving 6 bases of the junction unmatched. This CDR3 is built from 16 residues. CDR3: CASSPPAGGTYNEQFF. CDR3 in DNA: TGTGCCAGCAGCCCCCCAGCGGGAGGCACCTACAATGAGCAGTTCTTC.

The CDR3 nucleotides read TGTGCCAGCAGTGAATCTGGGACTAGCGGGAGTCTCACAGATACGCAGTATTTT. Its protein product is CASSESGTSGSLTDTQYF. This chain uses TRBV25-1 with TRBJ2-3; 14 nucleotides line up with TRBD2. J lost 2 bases, V lost 1 base, and 5 bases had no gene match. There are 18 residues in the CDR3. Germline V gene lookup returns CDR1 MGHDK and CDR2 SYGVNS.

This rearrangement joins TRBV6-5 to TRBJ2-7, with D maybe TRBD2 (6 bases). This CDR3 spans 14 amino acids. CDR1 is MNHEY, CDR2 SVGAGI, per germline. V dropped 7 bases and J dropped 4 bases, with 17 bases sitting between them. The CDR3 sequence is CASTEKTRGYEQYF. CDR3 DNA sequence: TGTGCCAGCACCGAAAAGACTAGGGGATACGAGCAGTACTTC.

The rearrangement links TRBV5-1 to TRBJ2-5; TRBD2 agrees at 16 bases. The ends lost 5 bases at V and 1 base at J; junction bases unmatched: 5. The CDR3 totals 17 residues. Germline loops: CDR1 SGHRS, CDR2 YFSETQ. CDR3 in amino acids: CASRLGTSGRAQETQYF. The CDR3 DNA sequence: TGCGCCAGCAGATTAGGGACTAGCGGGAGGGCCCAAGAGACCCAGTACTTC.

This chain joins TRBV11-2 and TRBJ2-3, with 10 bases that match TRBD2. CDR3 size: 16 residues. The germline V gene has CDR1 SGHAT and CDR2 FQNNGV. J gave up 8 bases and V 1 base, and 9 bases lay outside the gene matches. CDR3 residues: CASSLASGLAGATQYF. DNA for the CDR3: TGTGCCAGCAGCTTAGCCTCGGGGCTAGCGGGAGCTACGCAGTATTTT.

V is TRBV6-2 or TRBV6-3 and J is TRBJ1-5, with unresolved D. Per the germline V gene, CDR1 is MNHEY and CDR2 is SVGEGT. This CDR3 spans 14 amino acids. The ends were cut back, 6 bases at V and 4 bases at J, with 13 bases in the middle. CDR3 in DNA: TGTGCCAGCAGCCCCCTAGACGGTAATCAGCCCCAGCATTTT. It is translated as CASSPLDGNQPQHF.

The chain couples TRBV5-1 to TRBJ2-7, with 13 nucleotides matching TRBD2. Germline V gene data show CDR1 as SGHRS and CDR2 as YFSETQ. The CDR3 covers 16 residues. V lost 7 bases, J lost 2 bases, and 9 bases stayed unmatched. CDR3 DNA sequence: TGCGCCAGCTCCCAGGGCACTAGCGGGAGGGCCTACGAGCAGTACTTC. Protein sequence: CASSQGTSGRAYEQYF.

This clone has only one observation. The chain couples TRBV10-3 to TRBJ2-1, with 7 bases matching TRBD2. V shed 3 bases and J 12 bases; nucleotides not matched to a gene: 8. The CDR3 has 13 residues. CDR1 and CDR2 (germline): ENHRY, SYGVKD. In DNA form, the CDR3 reads TGTGCCATCAGTGATCTTAGCGGGCGAACGCAGTTCTTC. Its translation is CAISDLSGRTQFF.

This clone was observed a handful of times. V and J are TRBV7-2 and TRBJ2-7, with D hard to call. The CDR3 is 12 residues long. Germline V lookup: CDR1 SGHTA, CDR2 FQGNSA. V dropped 5 bases and J dropped 2 bases, with 7 bases sitting between them. CDR3 sequence reads: CASSPTPYEQYF. The CDR3 coding sequence is TGTGCCAGCAGCCCTACCCCCTACGAGCAGTACTTC. The entire variable domain, with the rest obtained from reference TRBV7-2 and TRBJ2-7, is as follows: GAGVSQSPSNKVTEKGKDVELRCDPISGHTALYWYRQSLGQGLEFLIYFQGNSAPDKSGLPSDRFSAERTGGSVSTLTIQRTQQEDSAVYLCASSPTPYEQYFGPGTRLTVT.

The chain has TRBV11-2 and TRBJ2-2, with 10 positions matching TRBD2. The CDR3 runs to 14 residues. Germline V gives CDR1 SGHAT, CDR2 FQNNGV. V dropped 7 bases and J dropped 6; count of bases not matched to a gene: 5. The CDR3 loop is CASIPSGSSGELFF. In DNA, the CDR3 is TGTGCCAGCATCCCTAGCGGGAGTTCCGGGGAGCTGTTTTTT.